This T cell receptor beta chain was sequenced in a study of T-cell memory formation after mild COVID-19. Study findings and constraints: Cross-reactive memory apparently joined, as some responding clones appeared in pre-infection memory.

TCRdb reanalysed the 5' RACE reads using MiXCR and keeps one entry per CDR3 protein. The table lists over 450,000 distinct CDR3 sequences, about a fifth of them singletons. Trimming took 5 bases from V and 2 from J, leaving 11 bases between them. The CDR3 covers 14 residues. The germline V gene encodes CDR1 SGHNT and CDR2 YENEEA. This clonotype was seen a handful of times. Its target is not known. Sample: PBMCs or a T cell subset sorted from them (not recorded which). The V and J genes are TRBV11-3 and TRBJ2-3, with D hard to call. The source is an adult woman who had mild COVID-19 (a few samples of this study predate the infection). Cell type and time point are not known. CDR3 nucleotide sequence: TGTGCCAGCAGCCACGCGGCCCCCACAGATACGCAGTATTTT. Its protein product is CASSHAAPTDTQYF.